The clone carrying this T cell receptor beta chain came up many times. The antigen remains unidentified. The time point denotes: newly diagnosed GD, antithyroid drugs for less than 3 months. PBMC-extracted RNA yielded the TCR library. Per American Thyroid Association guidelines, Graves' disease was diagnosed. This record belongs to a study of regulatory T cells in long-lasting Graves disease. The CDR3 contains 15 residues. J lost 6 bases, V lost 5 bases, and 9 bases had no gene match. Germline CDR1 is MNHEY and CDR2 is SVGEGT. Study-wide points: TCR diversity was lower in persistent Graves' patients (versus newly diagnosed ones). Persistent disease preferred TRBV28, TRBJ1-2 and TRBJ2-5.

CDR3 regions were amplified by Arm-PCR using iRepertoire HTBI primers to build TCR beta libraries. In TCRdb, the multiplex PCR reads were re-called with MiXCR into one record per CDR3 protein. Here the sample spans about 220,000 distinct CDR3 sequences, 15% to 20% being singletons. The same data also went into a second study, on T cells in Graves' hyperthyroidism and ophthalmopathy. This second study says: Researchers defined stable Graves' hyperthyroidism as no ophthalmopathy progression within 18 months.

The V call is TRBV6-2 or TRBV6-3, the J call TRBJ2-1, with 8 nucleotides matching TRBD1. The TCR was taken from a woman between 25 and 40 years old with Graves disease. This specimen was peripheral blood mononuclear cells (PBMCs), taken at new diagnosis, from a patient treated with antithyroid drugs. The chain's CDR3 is CASSMGQASPNEQFF. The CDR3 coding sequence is TGTGCCAGCAGTATGGGACAGGCTAGCCCCAATGAGCAGTTCTTC.